The 2 T cell receptor beta chains below come from one sample, sequenced in a study of T cell changes during pregnancy in multiple sclerosis. Sequencing used immunoSEQ multiplex PCR; TCRdb keeps in-frame clones, though not all of them. The repertoire holds tens of thousands of clones, with around 92% as singletons. The sequences come from peripheral blood, collected in the third trimester of pregnancy. The receptors come from a female donor in good health, enrolled as a control in a pregnancy study.

This chain links TRBV5-6 with TRBJ1-4; TRBD1 matches 7 bases. The CDR3 has 13 amino acids. Per germline, CDR1 SGHDT and CDR2 YYEEEE. Trimming cost V 4 bases and J 6 bases; bases outside gene matches: 3. CDR3 residues: CASSDRVDEKLFF. CDR3 sequence (DNA): TGTGCCAGCAGCGACAGGGTCGATGAAAAACTGTTTTTT. The whole variable domain, remainder taken from reference TRBV5-6 and TRBJ1-4, is DAGVTQSPTHLIKTRGQQVTLRCSPKSGHDTVSWYQQALGQGPQFIFQYYEEEERQRGNFPDRFSGHQFPNYSSELNVNALLLGDSALYLCASSDRVDEKLFFGSGTQLSVL.

V gene TRBV6-1 combines with J gene TRBJ2-7, with 8 bases aligning to TRBD1. Trimming took 6 bases from V and 6 from J; bases not matched to a gene: 10. The CDR3 runs to 14 residues. Germline V gene lookup returns CDR1 MNHNS and CDR2 SASEGT. The CDR3 loop reads CASSTDRGKVEQYF. Here the CDR3 DNA reads TGTGCCAGCAGCACCGACAGGGGTAAAGTCGAGCAGTACTTC.